The 20 T cell receptor beta chains given below trace back to one sample, sequenced in a study of identical twins. MiXCR was run by TCRdb on the 5' RACE reads, yielding one entry per CDR3 protein. The sample holds 1.5 million or so distinct CDR3 sequences; roughly a third are singletons and the top ten take approximately 0.25%. Sequenced: cord blood. These receptors all come from a newborn girl in good health.

As concerns this clonotype: This may arise from a read error, as a much more abundant clone is one base away. The chain links TRBV9 to TRBJ2-4; 8 nucleotides align to TRBD1. CDR3 length: 15 amino acids. CDR1 SGDLS and CDR2 YYNGEE come from the germline V gene. The junction had 0 bases not matched to a gene; V was cut back by 0 bases and J by 1 base. The CDR3 region is CASSVGTGAKNIQYF. CDR3 in DNA: TGTGCCAGCAGCGTAGGGACAGGGGCCAAAAACATTCAGTACTTC.

The sample holds a few counts of this clonotype. The rearrangement joins TRBV7-9 to TRBJ2-1, with 8 bases aligning to TRBD1. The V segment lost 0 bases and the J segment 7 bases; nucleotides outside the gene matches: 8. Germline CDR1 SEHNR, CDR2 FQNEAQ (reference sequence). The CDR3 extends over 16 amino acids. The CDR3 is CASSLAAGGSWNEQFF. DNA of the CDR3: TGTGCCAGCAGCTTAGCCGCAGGGGGCTCGTGGAATGAGCAGTTCTTC.

This clonotype was counted once. The rearrangement links TRBV5-1 to TRBJ1-3; no reliable D call. Germline V gene lookup returns CDR1 SGHRS and CDR2 YFSETQ. The ends were cut back, 4 bases at V and 4 bases at J, with 9 bases in the middle. This CDR3 comprises 13 residues. CDR3 bases: TGCGCCAGCAGCCAGCGGGTCGGAAACACCATATATTTT. This codes for CASSQRVGNTIYF. The complete variable domain, with remaining parts taken from reference TRBV5-1 and TRBJ1-3, reads KAGVTQTPRYLIKTRGQQVTLSCSPISGHRSVSWYQQTPGQGLQFLFEYFSETQRNKGNFPGRFSGRQFSNSRSEMNVSTLELGDSALYLCASSQRVGNTIYFGEGSWLTVV.

The chain uses TRBV5-1 and TRBJ2-3, with D hard to call. The germline gives CDR1 SGHRS, CDR2 YFSETQ. V lost 4 bases and J 4 bases, leaving 13 bases between the germline ends. This CDR3 is built from 14 residues. The DNA for the CDR3 is TGCGCCAGCAGCCCTACTAAGAGACCAGATACGCAGTATTTT. This sequence encodes CASSPTKRPDTQYF.

The rearrangement links TRBV6-1 to TRBJ2-7; TRBD2 matches at 9 bases. Trimming cost V 10 bases and J 2 bases; bases outside gene matches: 12. The CDR3 has 15 residues. Germline V gives CDR1 MNHNS, CDR2 SASEGT. The DNA for the CDR3 is TGTGCCACCCTAACTTTTACTAGCGGGCCCTACGAGCAGTACTTC. It is translated as CATLTFTSGPYEQYF.

This clonotype has a handful of counts. V gene TRBV5-6 combines with J gene TRBJ2-5, with 7 bases lining up with TRBD2. The CDR3 is 17 amino acids. Germline CDR1 and CDR2: SGHDT and YYEEEE. With V trimmed by 3 bases and J by 3 bases, 14 bases remained unmatched. The CDR3 loop reads CASSSVIGGGIKETQYF. The CDR3 bases are TGTGCCAGCAGCTCCGTTATCGGCGGGGGTATCAAAGAGACCCAGTACTTC.

The chain couples TRBV6-1 to TRBJ2-4; no clear D. V was pared by 5 bases and J by 1 base, with 21 bases between. This CDR3 is built from 18 residues. Looked up from germline, CDR1 is MNHNS and CDR2 is SASEGT. In DNA, the CDR3 is TGTGCCAGCAGTCCTCAAGGAGTATGGTCCATCGCCAAAAACATTCAGTACTTC. Its translation: CASSPQGVWSIAKNIQYF.

CDR3 sequence: CASSPWVEAEAFF. The CDR3 DNA is TGTGCCAGCTCACCATGGGTAGAGGCTGAAGCTTTCTTT. The chain combines TRBV18 with TRBJ1-1; D is unresolved. The CDR3 covers 13 residues. CDR1 is KGHSH and CDR2 is LQKENI in the germline V gene. Trimming removed 2 bases from V and 6 bases from J, with 10 bases in between.

In its sample, this clonotype was seen a few times. The J gene is TRBJ2-1, the V gene TRBV29-1, with 10 bases identical to TRBD2. CDR1 SQVTM and CDR2 ANQGSEA come from the germline V gene. With V trimmed by 3 bases and J by 7 bases, 9 bases remained unmatched. The CDR3 consists of 15 residues. CDR3 DNA: TGCAGCGTTGATTCGCTAGCGGGAGTGCGGAATGAGCAGTTCTTC. Protein product: CSVDSLAGVRNEQFF.

The sample holds a few counts of this clonotype. The CDR3 DNA sequence: TGCAGTGCTAGAGATCCCGGGAGGTTGAGCAATGAGCAGTTCTTC. The encoded protein is CSARDPGRLSNEQFF. The chain couples TRBV20-1 to TRBJ2-1, with 7 bases that match TRBD2. Germline V lookup: CDR1 DFQATT, CDR2 SNEGSKA (reference sequence). The CDR3 has 15 amino acids. Trimming took 0 bases from V and 6 from J; bases not matched to a gene: 8.

This clonotype turned up a few times. The chain combines TRBV29-1 with TRBJ2-7, with D possibly being TRBD1 (7 bases). CDR3 length equals 12 residues. V dropped 7 bases and J dropped 2 bases, with 12 bases sitting between them. Germline values: CDR1 SQVTM, CDR2 ANQGSEA. The CDR3 is CSAGDRTYEQYF. The CDR3 DNA is TGCAGCGCGGGGGACAGAACCTACGAGCAGTACTTC.

The V gene is TRBV4-2, the J gene TRBJ2-3, with 8 bases aligning to TRBD2. This CDR3 is 17 amino acids long. J gave up 1 base and V 0 bases, and 6 bases lay outside the gene matches. Germline V gene sequence: CDR1 LGHNA, CDR2 YNFKEQ. CDR3 protein: CASSQDDREGRTDTQYF. CDR3 DNA: TGTGCCAGCAGCCAAGATGACCGGGAGGGCCGCACAGATACGCAGTATTTT.

This clonotype has a count of ten or more. This sequence joins TRBV7-2 and TRBJ2-7; no reliable D call. Germline values: CDR1 SGHTA, CDR2 FQGNSA. This CDR3 comprises 15 residues. With 1 base removed from V and 5 bases from J, the gap between germline ends came to 15 bases. CDR3 region: CASSLETSGVNEQYF. CDR3 DNA: TGTGCCAGCAGCTTAGAGACTTCAGGTGTCAACGAGCAGTACTTC.

The chain employs TRBV5-1 and TRBJ2-5, with 7 bases matching TRBD2. The CDR3 extends over 17 amino acids. With V trimmed by 2 bases and J by 2 bases, 12 bases remained unmatched. The germline V gene has CDR1 SGHRS and CDR2 YFSETQ. The CDR3 loop is CASSFRASGLRQETQYF. DNA of the CDR3: TGCGCCAGCAGCTTTCGGGCTAGCGGACTCCGACAAGAGACCCAGTACTTC.

This clonotype has just a few counts. The gene calls are TRBV3-1 and TRBJ2-4; 8 bases line up with TRBD2. The J call is uncertain, as TRBJ2-7 better fits the DNA end. Germline V gene sequence: CDR1 LGHDT, CDR2 YNNKEL (reference sequence). This CDR3 contains 15 residues. As DNA, the CDR3 is TGTGCCAGCAGCCAAGTTTCCGCGGGGGGCTACGAGCAGTACTTC. It is translated as CASSQVSAGGYEQYF.

The chain links TRBV7-2 to TRBJ2-3; the match to TRBD2 covers 14 bases. From germline, CDR1 is SGHTA and CDR2 FQGNSA. The trim removed 1 base at V and 5 bases at J, leaving 8 bases unmatched. CDR3 length equals 18 residues. CDR3 in amino acids: CASSLESGLAGVKDTQYF. CDR3 nucleotides: TGTGCCAGCAGCTTAGAATCGGGACTAGCGGGGGTGAAAGATACGCAGTATTTT.

About this clonotype itself: With a much larger clone just one base away, this may be a read error. The rearrangement uses TRBV15 and TRBJ2-5; a possible D gene is TRBD1 (6 bases). The J call may be incorrect, as the DNA end agrees better with TRBJ2-1. Germline CDR1 and CDR2: LNHNV and YYDKDF (reference sequence). The CDR3 is 15 amino acids. CDR3 sequence: CATSKTYRAQETQFF. CDR3 DNA: TGTGCCACCAGCAAGACATACAGGGCACAAGAGACCCAGTTCTTC.

The chain employs TRBV20-1 and TRBJ2-5; unclear D gene. CDR3 length: 11 amino acids. Trimming left V 1 base short and J 5 bases short, with 5 bases between. Germline CDR1 is DFQATT and CDR2 is SNEGSKA (reference sequence). CDR3: CSARGTETQYF. CDR3 nucleotides: TGCAGTGCTAGAGGGACGGAGACCCAGTACTTC.

The V and J genes are TRBV5-1 and TRBJ2-3; D is unclear. V was trimmed by 3 bases and J by 5 bases, leaving 13 bases between them. Per germline, CDR1 SGHRS and CDR2 YFSETQ. The CDR3 has 14 amino acids. The CDR3 DNA reads TGCGCCAGCAGCTGGCACAGAGGTGAAGATACGCAGTATTTT. Translation gives CASSWHRGEDTQYF.

This clonotype has more than one count but fewer than ten. The genes are TRBV5-1 and TRBJ2-4, with 8 bases identical to TRBD2. The CDR3 runs to 16 residues. The germline V gene has CDR1 SGHRS and CDR2 YFSETQ. The V gene end was trimmed by 4 bases and the J gene end by 0 bases; junction bases not matched to a gene: 6. The CDR3 sequence: CASSPTSGVAKNIQYF. The CDR3 DNA sequence: TGCGCCAGCAGCCCCACTAGCGGTGTAGCCAAAAACATTCAGTACTTC.